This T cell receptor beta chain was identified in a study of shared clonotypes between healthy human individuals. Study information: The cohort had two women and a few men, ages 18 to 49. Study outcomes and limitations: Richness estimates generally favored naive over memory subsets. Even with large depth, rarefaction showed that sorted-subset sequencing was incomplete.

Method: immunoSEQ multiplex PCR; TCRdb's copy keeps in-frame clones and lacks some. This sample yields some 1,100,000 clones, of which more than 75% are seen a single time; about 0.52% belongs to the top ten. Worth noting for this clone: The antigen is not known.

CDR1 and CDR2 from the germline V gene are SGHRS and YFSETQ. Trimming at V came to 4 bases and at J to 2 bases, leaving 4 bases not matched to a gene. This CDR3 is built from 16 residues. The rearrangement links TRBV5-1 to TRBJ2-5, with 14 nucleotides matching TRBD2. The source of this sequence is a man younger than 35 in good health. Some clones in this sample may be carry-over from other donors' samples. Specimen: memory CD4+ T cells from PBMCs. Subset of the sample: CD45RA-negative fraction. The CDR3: CASSQGTSGGQETQYF. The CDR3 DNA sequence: TGCGCCAGCAGCCAGGGGACTAGCGGGGGACAAGAGACCCAGTACTTC.